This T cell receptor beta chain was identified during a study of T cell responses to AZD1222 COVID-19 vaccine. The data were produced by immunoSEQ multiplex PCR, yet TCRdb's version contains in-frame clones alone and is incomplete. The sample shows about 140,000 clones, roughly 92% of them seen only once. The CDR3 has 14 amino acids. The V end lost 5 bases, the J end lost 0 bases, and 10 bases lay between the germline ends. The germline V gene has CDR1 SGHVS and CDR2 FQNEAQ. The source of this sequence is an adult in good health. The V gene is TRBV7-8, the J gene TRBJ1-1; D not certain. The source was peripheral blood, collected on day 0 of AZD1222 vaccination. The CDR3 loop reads CASSRRTVNTEAFF. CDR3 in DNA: TGTGCCAGCAGCCGGAGGACGGTGAACACTGAAGCTTTCTTT.